This T cell receptor (beta chain) was found in a study of shared clonotypes between healthy human individuals. Overall study results and limits: Approximately 5% of naive CD4 clonotypes were shared across a few donors.

In the case of this clone: Its antigen is currently unknown. The same CDR3 arises from other DNA sequences in this sample as well.

At the deep level, the assay was run. Every subset had its genomic DNA shared out evenly among several immunoSEQ plates. Method: immunoSEQ multiplex PCR; TCRdb's copy keeps in-frame clones and lacks some. The table has 2,500,000 or so clones, around 90% seen once. This sequence originates from a man aged 18 to 30 in good health. Some clones in this sample may be carry-over from other donors' samples. Source material: naive CD4+ T cells from PBMCs. Stated subset: CD45RA+ positively selected.

CDR3 region: CASSASSTDTQYF. CDR3 bases: TGTGCCAGCAGCGCCTCTAGCACAGATACGCAGTATTTT. The chain combines TRBV9 with TRBJ2-3; D uncertain. CDR1 SGDLS and CDR2 YYNGEE come from the germline V gene. The CDR3 spans 13 residues. Trimming stripped 3 bases from V and 0 bases from J, with 5 bases between.